This entry describes one T cell receptor beta chain. The repertoire was sequenced with immunoSEQ multiplex PCR; TCRdb's copy has only in-frame clones and lacks some. The table records about 110,000 clones, roughly 91% of them present only once. The data derive from a study of blood T cell repertoires in COVID-19. Study-level background: Samples representing acute and convalescent COVID-19 were sourced from the United States, Italy and Spain.

The sequencing sample was made of peripheral blood. The receptor was isolated from a woman aged 45 to 65 with acute or convalescent COVID-19.

CDR3: CSVSGQAGQPQHF. In DNA, the CDR3 is TGCAGCGTTTCGGGACAGGCCGGTCAGCCCCAGCATTTT. V usage is TRBV29-1 and J usage is TRBJ1-5; the match to TRBD1 covers 8 bases. The V gene's germline CDR1 is SQVTM and CDR2 ANQGSEA. V shed 5 bases, J shed 6 bases, and the junction held 6 bases outside the gene matches. The CDR3 covers 13 residues.